This record looks at one TCR beta chain sequence and its context. TCRdb keeps only in-frame clones here, not all; method: immunoSEQ multiplex PCR. This sample has about 77,000 clones, with around 78% found just once. This sample was taken from a study of radiation and T cells in renal cell carcinoma. The CDR3 length is 14 residues. Germline values: CDR1 SQVTM, CDR2 ANQGSEA. Trimming took 3 bases from V and 1 from J; bases not matched to a gene: 4. Time point of the sample: blood 4 weeks post-SBRT, at nephrectomy. Treatment specified: 15 Gy SBRT to primary tumor, nephrectomy 4 weeks later. The specimen comprised blood, sampled from a patient whose treatment included radiotherapy and nephrectomy. This TCR was sampled from an older woman with renal cell carcinoma. The V and J genes are TRBV29-1 and TRBJ2-7, with 9 positions matching TRBD1. The CDR3 loop reads CSVEPGTGSYEQYF. Written as DNA, the CDR3 is TGCAGCGTTGAGCCCGGGACAGGGTCCTACGAGCAGTACTTC.